What follows are 18 T cell receptor beta chains derived from one specimen sequenced in a study of Ad26.COV2.S vaccination and SARS-CoV-2 variants. Profiled with immunoSEQ multiplex PCR; TCRdb holds only in-frame clones, not every one. The data show hundreds of thousands of clones, about 85% seen once. The treatment was: about 20 received Ad26.COV2.S at low or high dose, single or two shots; about five received placebo; per-sample allocation not given. Sampling occurred on day 63 after the first vaccine or placebo injection. Sample: peripheral blood, taken in a trial of Ad26.COV2.S vaccine versus placebo. Receptors originate from a person aged 18-60 years who received the Ad26.COV2.S COVID-19 vaccine or a placebo.

This clone has only one observation. The rearrangement uses TRBV2 and TRBJ2-7; perhaps TRBD2 as D (6 bases). From germline, CDR1 is SNHLY and CDR2 FYNNEI. Between the trimmed V and J ends, which lost 7 bases and 5 bases, there was a span of 15 bases. The CDR3 is 13 amino acids. CDR3 bases: TGTGCCAGCAATCCGACCCGGAGGGACGAGCAGTACTTC. Translation gives CASNPTRRDEQYF.

In this sample, this clone turned up once. The V and J genes are TRBV6-2 or TRBV6-3 and TRBJ1-2, with 7 bases lining up with TRBD1. The germline CDR1 and CDR2 sequences are MNHEY and SVGEGT. V lost 6 bases to trimming and J lost 5 bases; unmatched junction nucleotides: 15. The CDR3 runs 16 residues. The DNA of the CDR3 is TGTGCCAGCAGCCCCGGGACAGCTATAACCCAATATGGCTACACCTTC. Protein product: CASSPGTAITQYGYTF.

This chain uses TRBV9 with TRBJ2-2; D tentatively reads TRBD1 or TRBD2 (5 bases each). Trimming stripped 3 bases from V and 6 bases from J, with 15 bases between. Germline V gene sequence: CDR1 SGDLS, CDR2 YYNGEE. The CDR3 consists of 15 residues. The CDR3 spells CASSAPGTPAGELFF. CDR3 sequence (DNA): TGTGCCAGCAGCGCCCCCGGGACCCCGGCCGGGGAGCTGTTTTTT.

The chain carries TRBV6-2 or TRBV6-3 and TRBJ2-4, with D perhaps TRBD1 or TRBD2 (5 bases each). Germline V CDR1 and CDR2: MNHEY, SVGEGT. With 0 bases removed from V and 0 bases from J, the gap between germline ends came to 15 bases. The CDR3 runs 18 residues. CDR3 amino acids: CASSYSSFGALAKNIQYF. The CDR3 region has the DNA TGTGCCAGCAGTTACTCATCATTCGGGGCCCTAGCCAAAAACATTCAGTACTTC.

The chain joins TRBV27 to TRBJ2-3; D possibly corresponds to TRBD1 (5 bases). V shed 3 bases and J shed 2 bases, with 9 bases lying between them. In germline, CDR1 is MNHEY, CDR2 SMNVEV (reference sequence). The CDR3 contains 14 residues. For the CDR3, the DNA is TGTGCCAGCAGTTTCCCGGACAACACAGATACGCAGTATTTT. Its protein is CASSFPDNTDTQYF.

The chain combines TRBV30 with TRBJ1-1; weak D call: TRBD1 (6 bases). The CDR3 contains 14 residues. Germline-derived CDR1 and CDR2 are GTSNPN and SVGIG (reference sequence). V was shortened by 3 bases and J by 6 bases, with 17 bases between the two germline ends. This CDR3 is CAWSQMGGAAEAFF. The CDR3 bases are TGTGCCTGGAGCCAAATGGGGGGCGCGGCTGAAGCTTTCTTT.

The chain recombines TRBV7-9 with TRBJ2-6; unclear D gene. This CDR3 has 18 residues. The germline CDR1 and CDR2 sequences are SEHNR and FQNEAQ (reference sequence). Between the trimmed V and J ends, which lost 1 base and 0 bases, there was a span of 13 bases. The CDR3 DNA sequence: TGTGCCAGCAGCTTAGAGCAGAGATCCATCTCTGGGGCCAACGTCCTGACTTTC. Its translation is CASSLEQRSISGANVLTF.

The chain carries TRBV19 and TRBJ2-6, with a weak D call TRBD2 (5 bases). The V gene lost 3 bases and the J gene lost 0 bases, with 6 bases spanning the gap. Germline values: CDR1 LNHDA, CDR2 SQIVND (reference sequence). The CDR3 loop spans 15 amino acids. CDR3 bases: TGTGCCAGTAGTATCGGGAACTCTGGGGCCAACGTCCTGACTTTC. It translates to CASSIGNSGANVLTF.

This clone is a singleton in its sample. The V call is TRBV7-2, the J call TRBJ1-1; unclear D gene. This CDR3 has 12 amino acids. The germline V gene encodes CDR1 SGHTA and CDR2 FQGNSA. V was pared by 0 bases and J by 11 bases, with 10 bases between. CDR3 protein: CASSLAGVVAFF. CDR3 sequence (DNA): TGTGCCAGCAGCTTAGCTGGGGTTGTGGCTTTCTTT.

V usage is TRBV6-5 and J usage is TRBJ1-1; TRBD1 might be the D (6 bases). Germline lookup yields CDR1 MNHEY and CDR2 SVGAGI. V was shortened by 2 bases and J by 5 bases, with 18 bases between the two germline ends. The CDR3 spans 16 residues. CDR3 in DNA: TGTGCCAGCAGTTACGAGAGGGGGGGGTTTAGGACTGAAGCTTTCTTT. Protein product: CASSYERGGFRTEAFF.

Only a few counts were recorded for this clone. The rearrangement uses TRBV4-1 and TRBJ1-5; D gene unclear. This CDR3 has 16 amino acids. Trimming removed 3 bases from V and 2 bases from J, with 14 bases in between. CDR1 is MGHRA and CDR2 is YSYEKL in the germline V gene. The CDR3 DNA is TGCGCCAGCAGCCATGGACTGGCTGGTGGCAATCAGCCCCAGCATTTT. Translation gives CASSHGLAGGNQPQHF.

The CDR3 sequence: CASSPGPKGQYF. CDR3 nucleotide sequence: TGCGCCAGCAGCCCGGGCCCGAAGGGGCAGTACTTC. The V gene is TRBV5-1, the J gene TRBJ2-7; the D is unclear. CDR1 and CDR2 (germline): SGHRS, YFSETQ. The CDR3 loop spans 12 amino acids. Trimming removed 4 bases from V and 9 bases from J, with 14 bases in between.

The chain employs TRBV6-5 and TRBJ1-1; a weak D match, TRBD1 (5 bases). From germline, CDR1 is MNHEY and CDR2 SVGAGI. V was pared by 11 bases and J by 0 bases, with 16 bases between. The CDR3 loop spans 14 amino acids. CDR3 sequence: CAVQGRGMNTEAFF. The CDR3 region has the DNA TGTGCCGTCCAGGGTAGGGGAATGAACACTGAAGCTTTCTTT.

The rearrangement joins TRBV5-1 to TRBJ2-7; TRBD1 agrees at 8 bases. Germline CDR1 and CDR2: SGHRS and YFSETQ. J was trimmed by 7 bases and V by 3 bases; bases with no gene match: 12. The CDR3 totals 15 residues. Here the CDR3 DNA reads TGCGCCAGCAGCTCAACCGGGACAGGCCCCTTTGAGCAGTACTTC. Translating it yields CASSSTGTGPFEQYF.

The V gene is TRBV10-3, the J gene TRBJ1-5, with D uncertain. Germline V CDR1 and CDR2: ENHRY, SYGVKD. V was shortened by 5 bases and J by 7 bases, with 12 bases between the two germline ends. The CDR3 totals 13 residues. The DNA of the CDR3 is TGTGCCATCAGTTCCGACTCCGAACAGCCCCAGCATTTT. Translation: CAISSDSEQPQHF.

The chain has TRBV18 and TRBJ1-2, with 11 bases fitting TRBD1. The CDR3 runs 16 residues. From germline, CDR1 is KGHSH and CDR2 LQKENI. V lost 0 bases, J lost 4 bases, and 4 bases stayed unmatched. In nucleotides, the CDR3 is TGTGCCAGCTCACCACCGGACAGGGGGCAGAGCTATGGCTACACCTTC. Translation gives CASSPPDRGQSYGYTF.

This clone was observed at least ten times. The rearrangement uses TRBV5-1 and TRBJ2-2; 12 nucleotides match TRBD2. The trim removed 4 bases at V and 4 bases at J, leaving 5 bases unmatched. Germline CDR1 SGHRS, CDR2 YFSETQ. This CDR3 has 16 amino acids. CDR3 protein: CASSTTSGSGTGELFF. The CDR3 DNA is TGCGCCAGCAGCACGACTAGCGGGAGTGGCACCGGGGAGCTGTTTTTT.

In this sample, this clone turned up once. This sequence joins TRBV6-2 or TRBV6-3 and TRBJ1-4; TRBD1 matches at 10 bases. The CDR3 consists of 15 residues. V lost 5 bases, J lost 6 bases, and 6 bases stayed unmatched. Germline V CDR1 and CDR2: MNHEY, SVGEGT. CDR3 residues: CASSPPGQGYEKLFF. CDR3 sequence (DNA): TGTGCCAGCAGTCCCCCGGGACAGGGGTATGAAAAACTGTTTTTT.